This T cell receptor beta chain is from a study of T cells in localized non-small cell lung cancer. General study points: The study linked higher blood T cell density to longer overall survival. Because only a single region of the tumor was sequenced, heterogeneity remains possible. A median of about 50 clones ranked among the top 100 in tumor appeared in adjacent lung. Adjacent uninvolved lung had the highest clonality, suggesting focused antigen responses.

TCRdb's table, derived via immunoSEQ multiplex PCR, lists solely in-frame clones and lacks some. The repertoire holds fewer than 35,000 clones, with roughly nine tenths as singletons. CDR1 and CDR2 from the germline V gene are DFQATT and SNEGSKA (reference sequence). Trimming left V 0 bases short and J 8 bases short, with 8 bases between. CDR3 length: 11 residues. As for this clone: Its antigen is still unknown.

This clonotype originated in a man aged 35-75 years with stage III lung adenocarcinoma. Material: peripheral blood mononuclear cells, obtained before any cancer treatment. The chain uses TRBV20-1 and TRBJ2-7; D remains unclear. Written as DNA, the CDR3 is TGCAGTGCTAGAGAGAGTGCTAAGCAGTACTTC. It is translated as CSARESAKQYF.